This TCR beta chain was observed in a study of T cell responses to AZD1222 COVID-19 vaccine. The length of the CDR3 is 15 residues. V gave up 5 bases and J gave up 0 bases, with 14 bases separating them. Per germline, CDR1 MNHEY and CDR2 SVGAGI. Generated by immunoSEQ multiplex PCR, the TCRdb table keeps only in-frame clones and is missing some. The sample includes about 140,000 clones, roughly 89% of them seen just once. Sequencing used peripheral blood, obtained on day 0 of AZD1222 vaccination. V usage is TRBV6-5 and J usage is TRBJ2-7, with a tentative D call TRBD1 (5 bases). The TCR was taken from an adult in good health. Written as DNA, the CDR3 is TGTGCCAGCAGTCCTAATGGACACTCCTCCTACGAGCAGTACTTC. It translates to CASSPNGHSSYEQYF.